This T cell receptor beta chain was profiled in a study of control samples from healthy donors and cancer patients. The data were produced by immunoSEQ multiplex PCR, yet TCRdb's version contains in-frame clones alone and is incomplete. The sample records approximately 160,000 clones, about nine tenths being singletons. The CDR3 is 13 residues long. The germline V and J ends were trimmed by 3 bases and 4 bases, with 7 bases remaining between them. Germline lookup yields CDR1 SGHVS and CDR2 FQNEAQ. The rearrangement links TRBV7-8 to TRBJ2-1; D is undetermined. Sequencing input: blood. This receptor was obtained from a woman aged 40 to 55 in good health. The CDR3 loop reads CASSFSPYNEQFF. The CDR3 coding sequence is TGTGCCAGCAGCTTCAGTCCATACAATGAGCAGTTCTTC.